This TCR beta chain was recorded in a study of T-cell reconstitution after alpha-beta-depleted transplantation in children. To note about this clonotype: Its antigen is unidentified.

Germline CDR1 is KGHSH and CDR2 is LQKENI. The CDR3 consists of 16 residues. Unmatched junction bases numbered 6, after V lost 0 bases and J lost 6 bases. Preparation of the TCRbeta library used unique molecular identifiers. TCRdb reanalysed the PCR reads using MiXCR and keeps one entry per CDR3 protein. The table shows 350,000 to 500,000 distinct CDR3 sequences, with around two fifths occurring only once. General study findings and limits: Among T cells one year after transplant, newly produced cells accounted for most counts and diversity. Reported findings indicate that, about two months after transplant, alpha-beta T cells came from several hundred expanded clones, which were derived from non-depleted graft cells. TCRbeta diversity was high at day 60 in some patients (a result of surviving recipient T cells and thymic progenitors).

The clonotype was recovered from a girl aged 2 to 10 with aplastic anemia, due to receive a stem cell transplant. The rearrangement joins TRBV18 to TRBJ2-1; 9 nucleotides match TRBD2. The material was PBMCs, obtained before TCRalphabeta/CD19-depleted stem cell transplant. The CDR3: CASSPPGQREVNEQFF. CDR3 in DNA: TGTGCCAGCTCACCACCGGGCCAGCGGGAGGTCAATGAGCAGTTCTTC.